Described below is a single T cell receptor (beta chain) sequence and its context. The data derive from a study of CD8 T cells in Susac syndrome. Random hexamers were used to reverse transcribe the RNA input (0.5 to 1 ug). TCRdb passed the immunoSEQ multiplex PCR reads through MiXCR, listing each CDR3 protein once. Of roughly 120,000 distinct CDR3 sequences in the sample, just under 95% were seen once. Sequencing of TCR beta was performed on blood CD8+ T cells and on blood CD4+ T cells. Negative isolation was applied to CD8+ and CD4+ T cells, and FACS enrichment was applied to TEMRA cells. V lost 6 bases, J lost 3 bases, and 10 bases stayed unmatched. In germline, CDR1 is SGHRS, CDR2 YFSETQ. The CDR3 contains 15 residues.

This TCR was recovered from a human donor in good health. The sequencing input was CD4+ T cells from PBMCs. The V gene is TRBV5-1, the J gene TRBJ2-5, with 8 bases aligning to TRBD2. This CDR3 is CASTRLGTREETQYF. The CDR3 DNA reads TGCGCCAGCACAAGACTGGGGACTAGAGAAGAGACCCAGTACTTC.